This T cell receptor (beta chain) was recorded in a study of cytomegalovirus exposure and HLA in healthy donors. Whole-study results and caveats: Reported performance of the classifier showed diagnosis of cytomegalovirus status with high specificity and sensitivity. Researchers reported that three CMV-associated chains were confirmed in vitro as CMV antigen-specific. A likely sequencing artifact accounted for one observed cluster of highly shared sequence variants. One variant, a missense change in DCLRE1C, was linked in a later analysis to TCR beta V- and J-gene trimming.

A word on this clone: What it recognizes is unknown.

Germline trimming cut 3 bases from V and 4 bases from J; bases unmatched to any gene: 7. CDR1 and CDR2 from the germline V gene are SGDLS and YYNGEE. There are 16 residues in the CDR3. Primers included in the PCR were 60 Vbeta and 13 Jbeta primers. Method: immunoSEQ multiplex PCR; TCRdb's copy keeps in-frame clones and lacks some. The sample yields 130,000 or so clones, 75% seen once. Input material: PBMCs. This rearrangement joins TRBV9 to TRBJ2-1, with 10 bases aligning to TRBD1. The TCR was taken from a man in his forties in good health and CMV-seronegative. The CDR3 sequence is CASSGRDRGTYNEQFF. Written as DNA, the CDR3 is TGTGCCAGCAGCGGGAGGGACAGGGGAACTTACAATGAGCAGTTCTTC.